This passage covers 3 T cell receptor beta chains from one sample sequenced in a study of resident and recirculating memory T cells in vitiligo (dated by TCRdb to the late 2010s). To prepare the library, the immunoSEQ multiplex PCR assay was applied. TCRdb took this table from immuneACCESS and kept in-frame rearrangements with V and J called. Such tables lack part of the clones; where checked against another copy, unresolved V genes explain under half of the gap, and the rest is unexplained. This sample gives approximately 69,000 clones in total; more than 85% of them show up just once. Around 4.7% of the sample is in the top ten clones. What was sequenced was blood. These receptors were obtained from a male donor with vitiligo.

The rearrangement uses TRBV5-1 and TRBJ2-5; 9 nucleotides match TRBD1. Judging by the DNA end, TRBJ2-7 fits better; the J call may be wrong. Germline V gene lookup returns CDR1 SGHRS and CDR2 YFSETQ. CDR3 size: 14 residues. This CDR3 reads CASSLGQGTGEQYF. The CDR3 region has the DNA TGCGCCAGCAGCCTGGGACAGGGTACGGGCGAGCAGTACTTC.

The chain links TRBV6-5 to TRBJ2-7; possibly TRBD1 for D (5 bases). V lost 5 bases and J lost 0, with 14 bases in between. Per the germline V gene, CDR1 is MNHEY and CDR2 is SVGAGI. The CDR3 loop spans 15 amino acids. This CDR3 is CASSTRAPRSYEQYF. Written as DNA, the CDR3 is TGTGCCAGCAGTACCAGGGCACCGCGCTCCTACGAGCAGTACTTC.

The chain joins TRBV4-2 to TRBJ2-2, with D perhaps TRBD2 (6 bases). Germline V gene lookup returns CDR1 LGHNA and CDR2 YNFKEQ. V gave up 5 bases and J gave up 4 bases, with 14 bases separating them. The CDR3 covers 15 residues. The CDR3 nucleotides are TGTGCCAGCAGCTCTGACCGGGGAGGCACCGGGGAGCTGTTTTTT. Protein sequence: CASSSDRGGTGELFF.